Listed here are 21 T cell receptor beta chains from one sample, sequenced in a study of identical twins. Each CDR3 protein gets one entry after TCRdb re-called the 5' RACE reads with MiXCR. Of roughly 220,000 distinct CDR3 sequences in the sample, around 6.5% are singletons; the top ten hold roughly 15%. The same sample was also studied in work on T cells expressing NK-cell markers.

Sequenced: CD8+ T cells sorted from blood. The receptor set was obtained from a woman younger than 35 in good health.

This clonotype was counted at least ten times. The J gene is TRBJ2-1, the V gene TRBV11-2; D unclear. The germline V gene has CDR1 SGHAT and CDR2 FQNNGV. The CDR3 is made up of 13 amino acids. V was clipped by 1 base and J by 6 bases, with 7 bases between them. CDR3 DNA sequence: TGTGCCAGCAGCTTAGTTATAGGCAATGAGCAGTTCTTC. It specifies CASSLVIGNEQFF.

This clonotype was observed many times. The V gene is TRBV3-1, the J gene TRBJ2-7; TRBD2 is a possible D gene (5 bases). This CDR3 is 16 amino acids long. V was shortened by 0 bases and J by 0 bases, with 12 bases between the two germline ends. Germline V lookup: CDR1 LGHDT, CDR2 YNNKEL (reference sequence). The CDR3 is CASSQEFGGFSYEQYF. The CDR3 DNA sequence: TGTGCCAGCAGCCAAGAGTTCGGCGGGTTCTCCTACGAGCAGTACTTC.

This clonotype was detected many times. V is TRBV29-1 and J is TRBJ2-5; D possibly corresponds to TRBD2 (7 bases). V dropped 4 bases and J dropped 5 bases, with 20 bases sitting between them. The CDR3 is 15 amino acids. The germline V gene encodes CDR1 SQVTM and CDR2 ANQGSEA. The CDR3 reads CSVVIAGARLETQYF. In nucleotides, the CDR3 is TGCAGCGTTGTAATTGCGGGGGCGCGCCTTGAGACCCAGTACTTC.

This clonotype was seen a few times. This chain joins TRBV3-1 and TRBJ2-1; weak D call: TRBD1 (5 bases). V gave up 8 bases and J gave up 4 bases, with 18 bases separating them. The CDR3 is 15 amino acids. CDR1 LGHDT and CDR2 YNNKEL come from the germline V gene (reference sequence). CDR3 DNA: TGTGCCAGCTCAACTTTAGGGGTAAGATACAATGAGCAGTTCTTC. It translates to CASSTLGVRYNEQFF.

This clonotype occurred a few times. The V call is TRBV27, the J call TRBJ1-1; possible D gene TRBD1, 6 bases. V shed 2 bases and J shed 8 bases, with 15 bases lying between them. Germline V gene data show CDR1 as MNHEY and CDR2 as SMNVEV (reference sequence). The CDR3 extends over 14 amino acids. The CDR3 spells CASSLATGYGEAFF. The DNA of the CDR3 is TGTGCCAGCAGTTTAGCAACAGGGTACGGCGAAGCTTTCTTT.

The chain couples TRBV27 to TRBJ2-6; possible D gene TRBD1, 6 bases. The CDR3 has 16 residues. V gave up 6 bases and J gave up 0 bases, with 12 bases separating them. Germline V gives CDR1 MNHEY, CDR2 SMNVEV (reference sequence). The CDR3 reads CASSIIGGSGANVLTF. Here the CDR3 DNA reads TGTGCCAGCAGCATTATAGGGGGCTCTGGGGCCAACGTCCTGACTTTC.

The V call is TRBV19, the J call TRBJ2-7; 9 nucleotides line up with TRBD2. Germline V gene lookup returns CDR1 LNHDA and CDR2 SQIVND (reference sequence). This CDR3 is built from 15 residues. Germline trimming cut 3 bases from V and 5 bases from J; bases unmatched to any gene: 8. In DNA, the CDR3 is TGTGCCAGTAGTATTGTCGGTAGCGGGGGCAACGAGCAGTACTTC. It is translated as CASSIVGSGGNEQYF.

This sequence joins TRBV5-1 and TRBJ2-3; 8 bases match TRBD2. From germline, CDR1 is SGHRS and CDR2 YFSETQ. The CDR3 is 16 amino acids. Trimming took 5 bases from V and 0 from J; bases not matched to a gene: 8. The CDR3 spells CASRRSSGTSTDTQYF. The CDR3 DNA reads TGCGCCAGCAGGAGGAGTAGCGGGACCAGCACAGATACGCAGTATTTT.

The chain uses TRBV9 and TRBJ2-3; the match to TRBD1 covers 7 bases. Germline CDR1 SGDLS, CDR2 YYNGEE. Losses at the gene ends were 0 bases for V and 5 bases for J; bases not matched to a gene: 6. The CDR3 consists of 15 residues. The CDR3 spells CASSVGQGDVDTQYF. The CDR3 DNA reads TGTGCCAGCAGCGTAGGACAGGGTGATGTAGATACGCAGTATTTT.

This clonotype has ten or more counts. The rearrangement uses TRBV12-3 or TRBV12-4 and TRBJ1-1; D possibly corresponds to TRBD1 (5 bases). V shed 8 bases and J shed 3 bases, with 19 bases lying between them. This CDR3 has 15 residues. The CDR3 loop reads CASRRDSGSYTEAFF. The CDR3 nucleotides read TGTGCCAGCCGCCGGGACTCGGGAAGTTACACTGAAGCTTTCTTT.

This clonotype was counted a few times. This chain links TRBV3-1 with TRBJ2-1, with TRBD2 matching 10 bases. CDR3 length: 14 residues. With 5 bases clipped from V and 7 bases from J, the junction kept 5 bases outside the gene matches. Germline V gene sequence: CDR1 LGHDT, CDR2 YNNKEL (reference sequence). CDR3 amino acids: CASSGGLASNEQFF. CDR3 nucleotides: TGTGCCAGCAGCGGGGGACTAGCGAGTAATGAGCAGTTCTTC.

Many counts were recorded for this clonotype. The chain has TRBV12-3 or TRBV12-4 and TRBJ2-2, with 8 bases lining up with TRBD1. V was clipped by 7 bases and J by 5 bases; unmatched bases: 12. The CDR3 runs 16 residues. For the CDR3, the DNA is TGTGCCAGCACGGTCCCGGGACAGGTGTCGACCGGGGAGCTGTTTTTT. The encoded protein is CASTVPGQVSTGELFF.

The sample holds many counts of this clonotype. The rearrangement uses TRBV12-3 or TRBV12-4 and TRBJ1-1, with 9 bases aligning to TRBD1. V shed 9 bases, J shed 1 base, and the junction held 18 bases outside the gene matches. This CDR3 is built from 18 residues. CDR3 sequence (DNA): TGTGCCAGTTTCCCTTTGATGGGACAGGGTATAAGGAACACTGAAGCTTTCTTT. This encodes CASFPLMGQGIRNTEAFF.

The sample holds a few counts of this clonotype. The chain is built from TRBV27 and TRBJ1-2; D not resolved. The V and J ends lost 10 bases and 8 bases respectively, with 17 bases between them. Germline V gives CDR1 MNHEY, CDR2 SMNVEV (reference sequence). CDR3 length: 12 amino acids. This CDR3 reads CATRASLMGYTF. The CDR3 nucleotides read TGTGCCACCCGGGCGAGTTTGATGGGCTACACCTTC.

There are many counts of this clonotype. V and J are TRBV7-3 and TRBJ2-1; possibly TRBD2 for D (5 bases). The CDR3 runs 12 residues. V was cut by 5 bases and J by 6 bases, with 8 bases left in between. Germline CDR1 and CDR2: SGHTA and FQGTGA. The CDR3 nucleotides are TGTGCCAGCAGCCCCGAGGGCAATGAGCAGTTCTTC. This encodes CASSPEGNEQFF.

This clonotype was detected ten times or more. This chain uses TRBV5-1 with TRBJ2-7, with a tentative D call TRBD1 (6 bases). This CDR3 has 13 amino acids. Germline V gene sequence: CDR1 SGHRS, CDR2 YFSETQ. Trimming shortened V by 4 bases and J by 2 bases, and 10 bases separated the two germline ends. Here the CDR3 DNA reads TGCGCCAGCAGCCGAACAGGGACCTACGAGCAGTACTTC. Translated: CASSRTGTYEQYF.

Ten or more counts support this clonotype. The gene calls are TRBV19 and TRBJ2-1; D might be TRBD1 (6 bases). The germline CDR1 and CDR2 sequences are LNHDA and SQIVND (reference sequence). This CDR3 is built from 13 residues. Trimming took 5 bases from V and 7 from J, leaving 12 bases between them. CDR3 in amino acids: CASSLGALNEQFF. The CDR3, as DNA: TGTGCCAGTAGTTTGGGGGCTCTTAATGAGCAGTTCTTC.

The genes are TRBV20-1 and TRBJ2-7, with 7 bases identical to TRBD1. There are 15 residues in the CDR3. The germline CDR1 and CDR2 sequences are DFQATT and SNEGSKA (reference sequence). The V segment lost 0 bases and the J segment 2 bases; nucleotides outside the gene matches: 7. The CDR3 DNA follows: TGCAGTGCTAGAGATAGTAACAGGGGTCCCTACGAGCAGTACTTC. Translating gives CSARDSNRGPYEQYF.

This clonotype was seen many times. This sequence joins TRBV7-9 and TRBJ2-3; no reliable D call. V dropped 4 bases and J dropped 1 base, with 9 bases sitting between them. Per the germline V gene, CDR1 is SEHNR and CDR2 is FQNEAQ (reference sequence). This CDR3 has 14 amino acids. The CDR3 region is CASSSTEGTDTQYF. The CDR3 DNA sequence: TGTGCCAGCAGCTCAACAGAAGGCACAGATACGCAGTATTTT.

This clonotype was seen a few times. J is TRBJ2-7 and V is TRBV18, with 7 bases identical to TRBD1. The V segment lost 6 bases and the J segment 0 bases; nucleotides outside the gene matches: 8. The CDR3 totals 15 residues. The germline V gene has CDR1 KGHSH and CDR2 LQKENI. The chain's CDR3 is CASSPARDSSYEQYF. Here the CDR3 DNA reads TGTGCCAGCTCGCCGGCTCGGGACAGCTCCTACGAGCAGTACTTC.

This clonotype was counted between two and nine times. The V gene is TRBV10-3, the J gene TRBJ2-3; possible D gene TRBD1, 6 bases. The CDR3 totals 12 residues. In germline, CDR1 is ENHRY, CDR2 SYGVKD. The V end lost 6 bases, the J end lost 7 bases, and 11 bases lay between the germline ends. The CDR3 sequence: CAIREDRNTQYF. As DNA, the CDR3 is TGTGCCATCAGAGAGGACAGAAATACGCAGTATTTT.